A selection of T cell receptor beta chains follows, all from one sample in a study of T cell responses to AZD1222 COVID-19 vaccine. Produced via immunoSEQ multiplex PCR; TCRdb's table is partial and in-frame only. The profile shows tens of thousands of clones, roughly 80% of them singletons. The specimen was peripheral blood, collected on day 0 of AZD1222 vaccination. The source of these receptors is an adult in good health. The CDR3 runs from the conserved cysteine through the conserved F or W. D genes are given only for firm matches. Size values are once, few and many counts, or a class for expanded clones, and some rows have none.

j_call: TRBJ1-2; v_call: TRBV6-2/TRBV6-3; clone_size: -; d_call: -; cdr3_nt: TGTGCCAGCAGCCCGACAGGACTCTATGGCTACACCTTC; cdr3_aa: CASSPTGLYGYTF
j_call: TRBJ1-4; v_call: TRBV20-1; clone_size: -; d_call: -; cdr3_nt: TGCAGTGCTAGTGTGGGGTTTAATGAAAAACTGTTTTTT; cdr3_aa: CSASVGFNEKLFF
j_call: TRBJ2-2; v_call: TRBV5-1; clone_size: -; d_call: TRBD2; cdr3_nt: TGCGCCAGCAGCCCGGGAGGGGGAGGCACCGGGGAGCTGTTTTTT; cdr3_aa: CASSPGGGGTGELFF
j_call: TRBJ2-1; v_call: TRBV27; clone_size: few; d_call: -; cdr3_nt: TGTGCCAGCAGTTTCCAGGCTCCGAAATACAATGAGCAGTTCTTC; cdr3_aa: CASSFQAPKYNEQFF
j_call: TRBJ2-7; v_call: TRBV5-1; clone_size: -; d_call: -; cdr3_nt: TGCGCCAGCAGCTTTAGGGAATTGAGCTCCTACGAGCAGTACTTC; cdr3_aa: CASSFRELSSYEQYF
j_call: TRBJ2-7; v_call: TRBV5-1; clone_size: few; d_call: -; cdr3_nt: TGCGCCAGCAGCTCCGGAGCTTGGGAGCAGTACTTC; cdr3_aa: CASSSGAWEQYF
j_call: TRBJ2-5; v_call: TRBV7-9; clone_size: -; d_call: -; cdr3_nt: TGTGCCAGCAGTTCTCCCCCCAGCCAAGAGACCCAGTACTTC; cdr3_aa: CASSSPPSQETQYF
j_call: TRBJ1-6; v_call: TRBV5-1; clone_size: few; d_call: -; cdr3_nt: TGCGCCAGCAGCTTGGCCGCGAATTCACCCCTCCACTTT; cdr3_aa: CASSLAANSPLHF
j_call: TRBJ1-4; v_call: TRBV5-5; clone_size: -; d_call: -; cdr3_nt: TGTGCCAGCAGCCCTGTGTCAGTCCCAACTAATGAAAAACTGTTTTTT; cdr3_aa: CASSPVSVPTNEKLFF
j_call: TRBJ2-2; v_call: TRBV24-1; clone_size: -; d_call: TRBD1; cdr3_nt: TGTGCCACCAGTGATGCGGGACAGGGGACCACCGGGGAGCTGTTTTTT; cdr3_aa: CATSDAGQGTTGELFF
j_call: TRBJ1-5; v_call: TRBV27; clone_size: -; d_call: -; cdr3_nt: TGTGCCAGCAGTTTATTGGCAGGGACTGGCAATCAGCCCCAGCATTTT; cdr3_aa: CASSLLAGTGNQPQHF
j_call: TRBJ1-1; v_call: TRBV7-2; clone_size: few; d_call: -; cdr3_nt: TGTGCCAGCAGCCCATCAGGGGAGAAGAACACTGAAGCTTTCTTT; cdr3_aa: CASSPSGEKNTEAFF
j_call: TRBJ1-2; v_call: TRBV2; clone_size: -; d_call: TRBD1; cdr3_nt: TGTGCCAGCAAAGAGCAGGGGGCGGTTCTTGGCTACACCTTC; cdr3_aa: CASKEQGAVLGYTF
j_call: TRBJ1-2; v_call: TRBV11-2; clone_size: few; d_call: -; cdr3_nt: TGTGCCAGCAGCTTACAACACCAGGGTACCAGCTACACCTTC; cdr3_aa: CASSLQHQGTSYTF
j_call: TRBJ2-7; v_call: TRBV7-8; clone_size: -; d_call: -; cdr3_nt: TGTGCCAGCAGCCAACTCCGTGGGGAAGGCGAGCAGTACTTC; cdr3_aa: CASSQLRGEGEQYF
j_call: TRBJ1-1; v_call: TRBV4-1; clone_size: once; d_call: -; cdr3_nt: TGCGCCACCCAAAGCAGGACCGACACTGAGGCTTTCTTT; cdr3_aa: CATQSRTDTEAFF
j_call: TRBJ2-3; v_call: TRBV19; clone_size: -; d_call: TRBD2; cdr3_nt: TGTGCCAGTAGTAACCTAGCGGGGGTCCAAGATACGCAGTATTTT; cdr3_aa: CASSNLAGVQDTQYF
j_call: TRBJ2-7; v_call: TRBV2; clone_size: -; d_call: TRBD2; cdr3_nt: TGTGCCAGCACTTTCCAGCCCCCCGGGACTAGCGGGGGGGCTTCAGATGAGCAGTACTTC; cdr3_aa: CASTFQPPGTSGGASDEQYF
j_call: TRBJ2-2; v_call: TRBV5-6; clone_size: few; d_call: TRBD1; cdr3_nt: TGTGCCAGCAGCTTGGTCTTTGCAGGGGGCCCGAACACCGGGGAGCTGTTTTTT; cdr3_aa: CASSLVFAGGPNTGELFF
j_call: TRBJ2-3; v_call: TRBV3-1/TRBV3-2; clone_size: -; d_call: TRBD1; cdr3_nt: TGTGCCAGCAGCCAAGATCGGACAGGGGGCGCATGGGTTACGCAGTATTTT; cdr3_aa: CASSQDRTGGAWVTQYF
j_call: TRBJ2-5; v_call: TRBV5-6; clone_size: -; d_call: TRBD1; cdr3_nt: TGTGCCAGCAGCTGGGACAGCCAAGAGACCCAGTACTTC; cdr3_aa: CASSWDSQETQYF
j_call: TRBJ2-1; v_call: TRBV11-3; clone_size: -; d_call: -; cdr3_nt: TGTGCCAGCGGCACGGGTGAGCAGTTCTTC; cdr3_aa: CASGTGEQFF
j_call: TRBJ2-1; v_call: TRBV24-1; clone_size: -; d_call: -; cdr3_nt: TGTGCCACCAGTTTACTCTGGGGTAATGAGCAGTTCTTC; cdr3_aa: CATSLLWGNEQFF
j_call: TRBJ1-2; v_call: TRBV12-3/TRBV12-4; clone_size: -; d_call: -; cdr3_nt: TGTGCCGGCCAAGCAGGGGACGGCTACACCTTC; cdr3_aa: CAGQAGDGYTF
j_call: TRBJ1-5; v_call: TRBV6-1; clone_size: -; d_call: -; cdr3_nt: TGTGCCAGCAGTGAATCGGGGACACAGCATCAGCCCCAGCATTTT; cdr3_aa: CASSESGTQHQPQHF
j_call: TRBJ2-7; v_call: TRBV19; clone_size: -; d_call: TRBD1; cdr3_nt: TGTGCCAGTAGTGTAGACAGGGGTACGCGCGAGCAGTACTTC; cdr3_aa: CASSVDRGTREQYF
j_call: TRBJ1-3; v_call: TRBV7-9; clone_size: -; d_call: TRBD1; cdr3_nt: TGTGCCAGCAGCTCTCGGGACAGGGGTGACTCTGGAAACACCATATATTTT; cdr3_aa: CASSSRDRGDSGNTIYF
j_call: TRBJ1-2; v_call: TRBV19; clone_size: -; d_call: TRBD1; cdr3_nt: TGTGCCAGTAGTGCGACAGGGGACAACTATGGCTACACCTTC; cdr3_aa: CASSATGDNYGYTF
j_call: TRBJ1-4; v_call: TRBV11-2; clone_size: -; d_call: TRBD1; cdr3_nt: TGTGCCAGCAGCATCTCCAGACAGGGCGCAACTAATGAAAAACTGTTTTTT; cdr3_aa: CASSISRQGATNEKLFF
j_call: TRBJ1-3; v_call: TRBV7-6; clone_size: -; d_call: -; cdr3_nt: TGTGCCAGCAGCTTAGAGCCCGCTAATTCTGGAAACACCATATATTTT; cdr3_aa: CASSLEPANSGNTIYF
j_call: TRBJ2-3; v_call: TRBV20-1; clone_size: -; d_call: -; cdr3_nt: TGCAGTGCTAGTCTCGCGGATACGCAGTATTTT; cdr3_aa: CSASLADTQYF
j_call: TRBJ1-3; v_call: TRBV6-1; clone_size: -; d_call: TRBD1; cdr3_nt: TGTGCCAGCAGTGAAAGGACAGGGTCTGGAAACACCATATATTTT; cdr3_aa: CASSERTGSGNTIYF
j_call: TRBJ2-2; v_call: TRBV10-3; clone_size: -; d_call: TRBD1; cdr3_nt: TGTGCCATCAGTGAGAGTATTGACAGGGGGGCCGGGGAGCTGTTTTTT; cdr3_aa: CAISESIDRGAGELFF
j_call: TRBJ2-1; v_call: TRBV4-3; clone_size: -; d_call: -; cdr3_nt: TGCGCCAGCAGCCAAGATCAGGGCGGCTCCTACAATGAGCAGTTCTTC; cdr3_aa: CASSQDQGGSYNEQFF
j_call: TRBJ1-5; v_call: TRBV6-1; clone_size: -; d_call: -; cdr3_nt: TGTGCCAGCAGTGAATCGGGCGGAGGTCAGCCCCAGCATTTT; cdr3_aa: CASSESGGGQPQHF
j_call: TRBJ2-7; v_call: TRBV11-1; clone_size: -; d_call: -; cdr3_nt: TGTGCCAGCAGCTTAGCTATCGGCGGAGCCTACGAGCAGTACTTC; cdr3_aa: CASSLAIGGAYEQYF
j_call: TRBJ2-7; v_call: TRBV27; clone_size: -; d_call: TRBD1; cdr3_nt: TGTGCCAGCAGTTTTTGGGACAGGGGCTACGAGCAGTACTTC; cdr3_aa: CASSFWDRGYEQYF